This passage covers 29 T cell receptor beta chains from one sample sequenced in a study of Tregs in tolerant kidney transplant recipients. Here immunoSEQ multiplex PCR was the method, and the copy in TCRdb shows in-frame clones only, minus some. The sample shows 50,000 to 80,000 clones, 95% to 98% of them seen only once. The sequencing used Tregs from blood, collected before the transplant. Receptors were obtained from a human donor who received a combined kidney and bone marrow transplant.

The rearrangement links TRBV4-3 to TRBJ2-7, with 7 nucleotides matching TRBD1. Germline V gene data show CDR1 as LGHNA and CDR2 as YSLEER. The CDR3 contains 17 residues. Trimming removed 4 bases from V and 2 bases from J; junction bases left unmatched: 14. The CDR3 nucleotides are TGCGCCAGCAGCCCCCCCTTACTACAGGGGATCACCTACGAGCAGTACTTC. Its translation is CASSPPLLQGITYEQYF.

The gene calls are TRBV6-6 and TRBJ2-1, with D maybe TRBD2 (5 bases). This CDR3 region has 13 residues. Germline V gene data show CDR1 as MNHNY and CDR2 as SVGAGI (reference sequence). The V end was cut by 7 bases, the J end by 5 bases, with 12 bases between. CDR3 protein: CASKVRADNEQFF. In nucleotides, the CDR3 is TGTGCCAGCAAGGTGAGGGCTGACAATGAGCAGTTCTTC.

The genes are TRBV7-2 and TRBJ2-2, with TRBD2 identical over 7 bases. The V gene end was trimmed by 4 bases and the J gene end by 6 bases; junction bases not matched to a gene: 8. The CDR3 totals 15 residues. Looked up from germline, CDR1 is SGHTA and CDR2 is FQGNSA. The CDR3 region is CASSSTGGGAGELFF. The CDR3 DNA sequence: TGTGCCAGCAGCTCAACGGGGGGTGGGGCCGGGGAGCTGTTTTTT.

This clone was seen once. This CDR3 is CASSPRRDNEQFF. As DNA, the CDR3 is TGTGCCAGCTCACCACGGCGGGACAATGAGCAGTTCTTC. The rearrangement joins TRBV18 to TRBJ2-1; D possibly corresponds to TRBD2 (5 bases). The ends were cut back, 1 base at V and 5 bases at J, with 6 bases in the middle. Germline values: CDR1 KGHSH, CDR2 LQKENI. The CDR3 length is 13 residues.

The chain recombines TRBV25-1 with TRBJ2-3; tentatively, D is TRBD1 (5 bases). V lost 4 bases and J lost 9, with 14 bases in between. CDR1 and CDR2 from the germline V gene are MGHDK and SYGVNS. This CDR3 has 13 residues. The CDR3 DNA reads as TGTGCCAGCAGTGTGCGCAGGGAAGGCACGCAGTATTTT. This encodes CASSVRREGTQYF.

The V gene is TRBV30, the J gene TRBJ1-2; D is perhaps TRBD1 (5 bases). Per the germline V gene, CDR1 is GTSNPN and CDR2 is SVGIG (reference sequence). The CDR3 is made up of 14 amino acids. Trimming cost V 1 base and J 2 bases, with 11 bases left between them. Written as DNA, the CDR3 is TGTGCCTGGAGTGGGGGGGGGTGGAACTATGGCTACACCTTC. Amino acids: CAWSGGGWNYGYTF.

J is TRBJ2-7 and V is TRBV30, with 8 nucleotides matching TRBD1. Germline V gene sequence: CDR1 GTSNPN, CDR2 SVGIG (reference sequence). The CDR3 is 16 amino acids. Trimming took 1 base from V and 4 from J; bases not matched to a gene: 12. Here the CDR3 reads CAWSGTGRNKFYEQYF. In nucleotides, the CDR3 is TGTGCCTGGAGTGGGACAGGGAGGAATAAGTTTTACGAGCAGTACTTC.

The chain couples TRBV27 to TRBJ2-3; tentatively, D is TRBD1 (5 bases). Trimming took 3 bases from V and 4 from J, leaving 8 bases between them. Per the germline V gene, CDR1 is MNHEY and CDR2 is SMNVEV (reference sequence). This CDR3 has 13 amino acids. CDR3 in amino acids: CASSLQGSDTQYF. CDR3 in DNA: TGTGCCAGCAGTTTGCAGGGCTCAGATACGCAGTATTTT.

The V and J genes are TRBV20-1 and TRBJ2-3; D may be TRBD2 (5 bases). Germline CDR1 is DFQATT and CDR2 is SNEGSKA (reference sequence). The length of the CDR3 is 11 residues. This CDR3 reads CGAEATDTQYF. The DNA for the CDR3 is TGCGGCGCGGAGGCCACAGATACGCAGTATTTT.

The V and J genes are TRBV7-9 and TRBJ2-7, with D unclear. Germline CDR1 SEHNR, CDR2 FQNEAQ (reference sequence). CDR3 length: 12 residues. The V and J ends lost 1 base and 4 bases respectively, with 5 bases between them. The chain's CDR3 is CASSLGSYEQYF. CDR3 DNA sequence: TGTGCCAGCAGCTTAGGGAGTTACGAGCAGTACTTC. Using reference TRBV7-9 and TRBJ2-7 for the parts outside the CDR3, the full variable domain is DTGVSQNPRHKITKRGQNVTFRCDPISEHNRLYWYRQTLGQGPEFLTYFQNEAQLEKSRLLSDRFSAERPKGSFSTLEIQRTEQGDSAMYLCASSLGSYEQYFGPGTRLTVT.

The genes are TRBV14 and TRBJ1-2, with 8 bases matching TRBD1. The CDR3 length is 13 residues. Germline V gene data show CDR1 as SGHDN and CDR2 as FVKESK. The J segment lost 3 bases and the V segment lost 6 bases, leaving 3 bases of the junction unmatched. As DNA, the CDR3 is TGTGCCAGCAGACCGACAGGGGACTATGGCTACACCTTC. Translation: CASRPTGDYGYTF.

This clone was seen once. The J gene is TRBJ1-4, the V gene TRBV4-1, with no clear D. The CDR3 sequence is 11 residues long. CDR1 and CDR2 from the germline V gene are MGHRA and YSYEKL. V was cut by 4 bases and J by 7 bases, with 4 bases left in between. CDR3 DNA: TGCGCCAGCAGCCGAGGTGAAAAACTGTTTTTT. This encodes CASSRGEKLFF.

CDR3 protein: CASRGRGKTQYF. Written as DNA, the CDR3 is TGTGCCAGCAGGGGTCGGGGGAAGACCCAGTACTTC. The chain couples TRBV6-5 to TRBJ2-5; weak D call: TRBD2 (6 bases). Germline V gene sequence: CDR1 MNHEY, CDR2 SVGAGI. The CDR3 has 12 residues. V was cut by 6 bases and J by 6 bases, with 11 bases left in between.

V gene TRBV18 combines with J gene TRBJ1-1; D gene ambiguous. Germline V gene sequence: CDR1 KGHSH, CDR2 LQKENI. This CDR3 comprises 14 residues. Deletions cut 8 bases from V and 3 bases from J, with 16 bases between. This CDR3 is CASRPYPEYTEAFF. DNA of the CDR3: TGTGCCAGCCGCCCCTATCCCGAATACACTGAAGCTTTCTTT.

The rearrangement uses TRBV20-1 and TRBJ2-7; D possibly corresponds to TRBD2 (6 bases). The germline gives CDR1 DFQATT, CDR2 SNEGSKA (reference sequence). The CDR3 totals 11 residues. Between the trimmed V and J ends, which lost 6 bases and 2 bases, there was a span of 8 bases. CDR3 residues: CSAGTPYEQYF. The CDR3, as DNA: TGCAGTGCCGGGACTCCCTACGAGCAGTACTTC.

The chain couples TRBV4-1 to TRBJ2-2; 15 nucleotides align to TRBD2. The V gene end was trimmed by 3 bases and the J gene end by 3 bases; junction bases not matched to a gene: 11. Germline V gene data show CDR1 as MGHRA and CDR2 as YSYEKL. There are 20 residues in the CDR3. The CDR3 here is CASSQESRTSGRVYTGELFF. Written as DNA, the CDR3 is TGCGCCAGCAGCCAGGAATCAAGGACTAGCGGGAGGGTATACACCGGGGAGCTGTTTTTT.

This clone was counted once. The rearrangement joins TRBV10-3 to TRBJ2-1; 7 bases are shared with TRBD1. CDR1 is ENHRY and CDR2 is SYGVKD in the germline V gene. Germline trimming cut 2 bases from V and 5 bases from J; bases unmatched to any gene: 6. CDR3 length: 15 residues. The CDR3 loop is CAISEGWDSHNEQFF. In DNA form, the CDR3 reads TGTGCCATCAGTGAGGGCTGGGACAGCCACAATGAGCAGTTCTTC.

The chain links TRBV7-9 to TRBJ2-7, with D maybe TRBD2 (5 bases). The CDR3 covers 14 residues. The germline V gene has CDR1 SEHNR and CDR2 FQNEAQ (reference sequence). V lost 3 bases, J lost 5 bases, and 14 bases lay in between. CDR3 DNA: TGTGCCAGCAGCTTTTCTATGGCGGGTAACGAGCAGTACTTC. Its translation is CASSFSMAGNEQYF.

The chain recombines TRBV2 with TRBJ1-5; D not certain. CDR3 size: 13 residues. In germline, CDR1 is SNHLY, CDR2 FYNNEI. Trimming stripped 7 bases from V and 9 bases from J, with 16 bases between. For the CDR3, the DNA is TGTGCCAGCACGCCCCGGAGGGATCCGCCCCAGCATTTT. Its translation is CASTPRRDPPQHF.

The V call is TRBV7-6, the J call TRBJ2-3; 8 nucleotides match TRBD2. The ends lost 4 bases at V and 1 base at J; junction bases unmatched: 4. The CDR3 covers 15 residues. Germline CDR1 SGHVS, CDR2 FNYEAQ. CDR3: CASSSRRGGTDTQYF. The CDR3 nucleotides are TGTGCCAGCAGCTCGAGGCGGGGGGGCACAGATACGCAGTATTTT.

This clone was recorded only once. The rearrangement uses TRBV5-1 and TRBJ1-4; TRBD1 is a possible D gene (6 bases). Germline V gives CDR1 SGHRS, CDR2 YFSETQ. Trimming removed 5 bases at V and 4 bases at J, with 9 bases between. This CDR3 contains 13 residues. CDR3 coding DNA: TGCGCCAGCAGAGGACAGTTTAATGAAAAACTGTTTTTT. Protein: CASRGQFNEKLFF.

The CDR3 loop reads CASSSVPLKGLNEQFF. CDR3 nucleotide sequence: TGTGCCAGCAGCTCGGTCCCGTTAAAGGGACTCAATGAGCAGTTCTTC. The chain joins TRBV7-6 to TRBJ2-1; the D gene is possibly TRBD2 (6 bases). The CDR3 extends over 16 amino acids. Per germline, CDR1 SGHVS and CDR2 FNYEAQ. The V gene lost 4 bases and the J gene lost 6 bases, with 19 bases spanning the gap.

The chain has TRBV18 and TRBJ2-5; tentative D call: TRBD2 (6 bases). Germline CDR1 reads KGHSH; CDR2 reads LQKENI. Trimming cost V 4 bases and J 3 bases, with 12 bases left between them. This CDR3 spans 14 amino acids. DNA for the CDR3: TGTGCCAGCTCACAACGACAGCGGGAAGAGACCCAGTACTTC. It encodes CASSQRQREETQYF.

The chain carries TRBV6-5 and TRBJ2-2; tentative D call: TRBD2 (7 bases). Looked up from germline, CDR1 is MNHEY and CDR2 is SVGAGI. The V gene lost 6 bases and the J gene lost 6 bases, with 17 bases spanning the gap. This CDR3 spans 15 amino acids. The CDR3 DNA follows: TGTGCCAGCAGCCGCAGTAGGGGGGGCTCCGGGGAGCTGTTTTTT. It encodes CASSRSRGGSGELFF.

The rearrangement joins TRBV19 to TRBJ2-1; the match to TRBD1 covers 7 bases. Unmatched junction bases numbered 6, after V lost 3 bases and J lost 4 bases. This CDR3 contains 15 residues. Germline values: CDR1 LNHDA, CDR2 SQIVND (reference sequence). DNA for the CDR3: TGTGCCAGTAGTATCCGGGACAGAGGGTACAATGAGCAGTTCTTC. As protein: CASSIRDRGYNEQFF.

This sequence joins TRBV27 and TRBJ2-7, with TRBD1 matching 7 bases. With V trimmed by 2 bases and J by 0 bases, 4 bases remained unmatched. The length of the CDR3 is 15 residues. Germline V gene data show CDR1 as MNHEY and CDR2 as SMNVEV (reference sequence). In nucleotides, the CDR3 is TGTGCCAGCAGTTTAATGGGACAGTACTCCTACGAGCAGTACTTC. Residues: CASSLMGQYSYEQYF.

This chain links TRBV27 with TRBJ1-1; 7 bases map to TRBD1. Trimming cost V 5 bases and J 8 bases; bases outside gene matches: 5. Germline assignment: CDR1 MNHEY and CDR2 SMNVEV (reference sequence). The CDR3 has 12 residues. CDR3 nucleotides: TGTGCCAGCAGTATCCTGACAGGGGAAGCTTTCTTT. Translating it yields CASSILTGEAFF.

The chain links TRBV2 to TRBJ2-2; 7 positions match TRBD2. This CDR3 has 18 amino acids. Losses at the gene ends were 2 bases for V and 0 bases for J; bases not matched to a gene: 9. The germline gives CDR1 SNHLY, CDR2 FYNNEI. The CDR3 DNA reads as TGTGCCAGCAGTGAAATAGGCCTAGCGGCCGCGAACACCGGGGAGCTGTTTTTT. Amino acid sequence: CASSEIGLAAANTGELFF.

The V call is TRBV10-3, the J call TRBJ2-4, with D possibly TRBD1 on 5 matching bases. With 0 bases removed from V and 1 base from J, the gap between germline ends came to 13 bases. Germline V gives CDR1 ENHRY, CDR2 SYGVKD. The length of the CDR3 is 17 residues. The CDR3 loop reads CAISESGPSIAKNIQYF. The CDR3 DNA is TGTGCCATCAGTGAGTCGGGGCCCAGTATCGCCAAAAACATTCAGTACTTC.